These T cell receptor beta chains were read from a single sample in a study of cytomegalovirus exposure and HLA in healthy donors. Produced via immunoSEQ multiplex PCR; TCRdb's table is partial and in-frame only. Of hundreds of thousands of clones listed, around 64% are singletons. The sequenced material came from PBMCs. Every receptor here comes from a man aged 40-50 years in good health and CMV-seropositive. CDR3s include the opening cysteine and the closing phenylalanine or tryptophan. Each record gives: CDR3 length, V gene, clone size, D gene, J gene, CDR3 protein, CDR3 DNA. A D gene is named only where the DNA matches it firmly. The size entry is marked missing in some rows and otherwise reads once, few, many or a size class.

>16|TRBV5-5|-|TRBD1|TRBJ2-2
CASSPRQGVNTGELFF
TGTGCCAGCAGCCCACGACAGGGGGTGAACACCGGGGAGCTGTTTTTT
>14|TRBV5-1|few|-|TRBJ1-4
CASSSEAGEKKLFF
TGCGCCAGCAGCTCAGAAGCGGGGGAGAAAAAACTGTTTTTT
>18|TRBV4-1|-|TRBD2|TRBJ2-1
CASSQGGPTSGGAGWQFF
TGCGCCAGCAGCCAAGGTGGCCCGACTAGCGGGGGGGCTGGGTGGCAGTTCTTC
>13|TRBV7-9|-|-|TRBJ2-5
CASSHTGLETQYF
TGTGCCAGCAGCCACACAGGGTTGGAGACCCAGTACTTC
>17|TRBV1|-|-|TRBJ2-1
CTSSQDPLAGVGNEQFF
TGCACCAGCAGCCAAGATCCCCTAGCGGGGGTGGGGAATGAGCAGTTCTTC
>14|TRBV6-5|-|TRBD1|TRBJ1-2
CASRTDRGDRGYTF
TGTGCCAGCAGGACCGACAGGGGAGATAGGGGCTACACCTTC
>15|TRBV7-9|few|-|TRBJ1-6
CASSLEAPHNSPLHF
TGTGCCAGCAGCTTAGAAGCACCGCATAATTCACCCCTCCACTTT
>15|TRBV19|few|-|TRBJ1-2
CASSIEGLSGYGYTF
TGTGCCAGTAGTATCGAGGGCTTATCGGGCTATGGCTACACCTTC
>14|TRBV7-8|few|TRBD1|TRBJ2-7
CASSLTQGADEQYF
TGTGCCAGCAGCTTAACACAGGGGGCGGACGAGCAGTACTTC
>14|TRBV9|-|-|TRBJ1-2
CAGSVAQANYGYTF
TGTGCCGGCAGCGTAGCACAGGCTAACTATGGCTACACCTTC
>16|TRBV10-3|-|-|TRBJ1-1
CAISDPPQGPETEAFF
TGTGCCATCAGTGACCCACCACAGGGCCCCGAAACGGAAGCTTTCTTT
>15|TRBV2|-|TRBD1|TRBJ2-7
CASSFTGTGGYEQYF
TGTGCCAGCAGTTTTACCGGGACAGGGGGCTACGAGCAGTACTTC
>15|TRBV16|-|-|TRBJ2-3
CASSPTQASTDTQYF
TGTGCCAGCAGCCCCACACAGGCTAGCACAGATACGCAGTATTTT
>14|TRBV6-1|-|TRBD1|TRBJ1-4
CASRPGQWNEKLFF
TGTGCCAGCAGACCGGGACAGTGGAATGAAAAACTGTTTTTT
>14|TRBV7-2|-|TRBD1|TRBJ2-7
CASSPRDRRYEQYF
TGTGCCAGCAGCCCGCGGGACAGGAGATACGAGCAGTACTTC
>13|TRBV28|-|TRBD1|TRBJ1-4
CASRGQGREKLFF
TGTGCCAGCAGGGGACAGGGAAGGGAAAAACTGTTTTTT
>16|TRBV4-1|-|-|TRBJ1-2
CASSQERQLPLYGYTF
TGCGCCAGCAGCCAAGAGAGGCAGCTCCCTTTGTATGGCTACACCTTC
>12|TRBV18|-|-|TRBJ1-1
CASSPEGTEAFF
TGTGCCAGCTCACCAGAGGGAACTGAAGCTTTCTTT
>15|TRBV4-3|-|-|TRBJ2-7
CASSALRTTSYEQYF
TGCGCCAGCAGCGCCCTAAGGACAACTTCCTACGAGCAGTACTTC
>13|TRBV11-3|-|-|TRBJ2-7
CASSLDVSGEQYF
TGTGCCAGCAGCTTAGACGTTTCAGGAGAGCAGTACTTC
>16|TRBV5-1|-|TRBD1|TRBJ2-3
CASSLAVRGTADTQYF
TGCGCCAGCAGCTTGGCCGTCAGGGGGACCGCGGATACGCAGTATTTT
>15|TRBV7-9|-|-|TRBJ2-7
CASSLGLSQPYEQYF
TGTGCCAGCAGCTTAGGACTATCACAACCCTACGAGCAGTACTTC
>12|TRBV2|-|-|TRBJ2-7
CASNRETDEQYF
TGTGCCAGTAACAGGGAGACCGACGAGCAGTACTTC
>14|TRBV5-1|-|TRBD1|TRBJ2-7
CASSLRDRAYEQYF
TGCGCCAGCAGCTTGCGGGACAGGGCCTACGAGCAGTACTTC
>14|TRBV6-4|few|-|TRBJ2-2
CASSERMNTGELFF
TGTGCCAGCAGTGAGCGGATGAACACCGGGGAGCTGTTTTTT
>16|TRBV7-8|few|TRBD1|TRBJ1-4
CASSFLVGGTGEKLFF
TGTGCCAGCAGCTTTCTAGTAGGGGGCACGGGGGAAAAACTGTTTTTT
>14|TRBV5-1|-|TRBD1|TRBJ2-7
CASSLGQGAEEQYF
TGCGCCAGCAGCTTGGGGCAGGGGGCCGAAGAGCAGTACTTC
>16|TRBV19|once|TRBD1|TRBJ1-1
CASSIHGTATNTEAFF
TGTGCCAGTAGCATCCACGGGACAGCAACGAACACTGAAGCTTTCTTT
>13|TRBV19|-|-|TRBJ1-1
CASSIRSRGEAFF
TGTGCCAGTAGTATAAGATCTAGGGGGGAAGCTTTCTTT
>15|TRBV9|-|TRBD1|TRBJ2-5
CASSAGTGVYETQYF
TGTGCCAGCAGCGCAGGGACAGGGGTTTATGAGACCCAGTACTTC
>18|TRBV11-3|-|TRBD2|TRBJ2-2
CASSNPGLAGANTGELFF
TGTGCCAGCAGCAACCCGGGACTAGCGGGGGCGAACACCGGGGAGCTGTTTTTT
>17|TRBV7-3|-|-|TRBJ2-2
CASSLTLRGPNTGELFF
TGTGCCAGCAGCTTAACGTTAAGGGGTCCGAACACCGGGGAGCTGTTTTTT
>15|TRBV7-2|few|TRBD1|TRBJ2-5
CASSRTGGNQETQYF
TGTGCCAGCAGCCGGACAGGGGGGAACCAAGAGACCCAGTACTTC